The 9 T cell receptor beta chains below were found in one sample sequenced in a study of STAT5B mutations in CD4+ large granular lymphocyte leukemia. The method was immunoSEQ multiplex PCR; TCRdb's version includes in-frame clones alone and lacks a portion of them. The data contain approximately 31,000 clones, 65% to 75% of them seen just once; the ten biggest clones take up about 1%. The sample taken for sequencing was CD4+ T cells from blood buffy coats. Receptors were obtained from a human donor in good health.

The rearrangement uses TRBV7-9 and TRBJ2-3, with TRBD2 identical over 8 bases. In germline, CDR1 is SEHNR, CDR2 FQNEAQ (reference sequence). The CDR3 has 12 amino acids. With 5 bases clipped from V and 10 bases from J, the junction kept 5 bases outside the gene matches. The CDR3 sequence: CASSREGEAQYF. As DNA, the CDR3 is TGTGCCAGCAGCCGGGAGGGAGAAGCGCAGTATTTT.

Worth noting for this clone: Other DNA sequences from this sample encode an identical CDR3 as well. The chain carries TRBV5-8 and TRBJ2-7, with 8 bases fitting TRBD1. CDR1 is SGHTS and CDR2 is YDEGEE in the germline V gene. The CDR3 totals 16 residues. Unmatched junction bases numbered 14, after V lost 4 bases and J lost 5 bases. CDR3 protein: CASSRNRGSFQDEQYV. For the CDR3, the DNA is TGTGCCAGCAGCCGCAACAGGGGGTCCTTTCAGGACGAGCAGTACGTC.

The chain couples TRBV19 to TRBJ2-3; D is possibly TRBD1 (6 bases). This CDR3 contains 17 residues. CDR1 and CDR2 (germline): LNHDA, SQIVND (reference sequence). V lost 0 bases and J 0 bases, leaving 13 bases between the germline ends. The CDR3 is CASSIEGQTPSTDTQYF. The CDR3 DNA follows: TGTGCCAGTAGTATAGAGGGACAAACACCTAGCACAGATACGCAGTATTTT.

This clone has more than one count but fewer than ten. The rearrangement uses TRBV19 and TRBJ2-2, with 8 bases lining up with TRBD1. This CDR3 is built from 13 residues. Germline CDR1 LNHDA, CDR2 SQIVND (reference sequence). V lost 4 bases to trimming and J lost 6 bases; unmatched junction nucleotides: 1. The CDR3 sequence is CASSRGQAGELFF. Written as DNA, the CDR3 is TGTGCCAGTAGTAGGGGACAGGCCGGGGAGCTGTTTTTT.

This clone has more than one count but fewer than ten. The CDR3 nucleotides are TGTGCCAGCAGCCAAGGCGGGACAGGGGCCAACACTGAAGCTTTCTTT. This gives the protein CASSQGGTGANTEAFF. V usage is TRBV14 and J usage is TRBJ1-1; 10 bases fit TRBD1. From germline, CDR1 is SGHDN and CDR2 FVKESK. This CDR3 spans 16 amino acids. J lost 2 bases, V lost 1 base, and 4 bases had no gene match.

V gene TRBV29-1 combines with J gene TRBJ2-5; D might be TRBD1 or TRBD2, each matching 5 bases. This CDR3 region has 14 residues. V shed 6 bases and J shed 5 bases, with 19 bases lying between them. Germline V lookup: CDR1 SQVTM, CDR2 ANQGSEA. CDR3 protein: CSVLLPGPVETQYF. CDR3 DNA: TGCAGCGTGCTACTTCCGGGGCCCGTGGAGACCCAGTACTTC.

The V call is TRBV7-8, the J call TRBJ2-2, with D possibly TRBD2 on 5 matching bases. CDR1 and CDR2 (germline): SGHVS, FQNEAQ. The CDR3 is 16 residues long. V was trimmed by 2 bases and J by 2 bases, leaving 12 bases between them. For the CDR3, the DNA is TGTGCCAGCAGCTTAACCTCCGGGGTTAACACCGGGGAGCTGTTTTTT. This gives the protein CASSLTSGVNTGELFF.

This chain joins TRBV6-6 and TRBJ2-7; 7 bases match TRBD1. J was trimmed by 3 bases and V by 5 bases; bases with no gene match: 10. This CDR3 contains 15 residues. CDR1 and CDR2 (germline): MNHNY, SVGAGI (reference sequence). CDR3 protein: CASSDPRAGGYEQYF. CDR3 nucleotide sequence: TGTGCCAGCAGTGACCCTCGGGCAGGGGGCTACGAGCAGTACTTC.

The chain has TRBV5-6 and TRBJ1-2, with D hard to call. Between the trimmed V and J ends, which lost 0 bases and 4 bases, there was a span of 13 bases. Germline V CDR1 and CDR2: SGHDT, YYEEEE. The CDR3 length is 15 residues. For the CDR3, the DNA is TGTGCCAGCAGCTTGGAGGGCTTCCGGACCTATGGCTACACCTTC. This gives the protein CASSLEGFRTYGYTF.